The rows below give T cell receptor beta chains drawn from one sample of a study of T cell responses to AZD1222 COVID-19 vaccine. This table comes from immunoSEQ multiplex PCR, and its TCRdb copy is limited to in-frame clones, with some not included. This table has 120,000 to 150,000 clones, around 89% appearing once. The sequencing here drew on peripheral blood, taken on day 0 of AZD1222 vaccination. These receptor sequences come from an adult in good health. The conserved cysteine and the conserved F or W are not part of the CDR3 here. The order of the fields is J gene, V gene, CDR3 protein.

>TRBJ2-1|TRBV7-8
ASSLGQALYNEQF
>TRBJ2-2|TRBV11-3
ASSGTGANTGELF
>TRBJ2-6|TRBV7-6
ASSSTGVPGANVLT
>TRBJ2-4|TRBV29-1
SVGWTGENIQY
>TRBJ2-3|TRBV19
ASSDTFSDTQY
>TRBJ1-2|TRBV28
ASTSQGAYGYT
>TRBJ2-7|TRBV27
ASSLAPSSYEQY
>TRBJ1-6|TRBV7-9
ASSSGGYSSPLH
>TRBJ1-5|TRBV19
ASRRAVFGDNQPQH
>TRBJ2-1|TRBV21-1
ASSKGPGFNEQF
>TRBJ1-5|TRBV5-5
ASSLVGPNQPQH
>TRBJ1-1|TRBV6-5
ASTWRGPGTEAF